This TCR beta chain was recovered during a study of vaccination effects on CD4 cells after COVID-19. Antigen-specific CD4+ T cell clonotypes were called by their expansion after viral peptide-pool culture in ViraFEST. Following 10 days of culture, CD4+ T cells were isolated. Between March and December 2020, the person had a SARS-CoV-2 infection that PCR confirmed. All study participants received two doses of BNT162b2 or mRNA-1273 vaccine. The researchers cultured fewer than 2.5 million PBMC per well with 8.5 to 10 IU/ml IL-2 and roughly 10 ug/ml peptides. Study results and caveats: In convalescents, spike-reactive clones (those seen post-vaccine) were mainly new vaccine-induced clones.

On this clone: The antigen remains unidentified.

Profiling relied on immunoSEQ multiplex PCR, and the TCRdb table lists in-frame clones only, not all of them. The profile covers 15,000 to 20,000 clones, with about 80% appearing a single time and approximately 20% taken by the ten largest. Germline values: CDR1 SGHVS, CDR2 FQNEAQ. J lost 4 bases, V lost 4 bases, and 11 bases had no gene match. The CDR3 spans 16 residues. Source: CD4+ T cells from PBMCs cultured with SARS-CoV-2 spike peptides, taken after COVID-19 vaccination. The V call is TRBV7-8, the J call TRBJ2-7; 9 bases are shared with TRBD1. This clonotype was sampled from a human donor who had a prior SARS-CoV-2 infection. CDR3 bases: TGTGCCAGCAGCTCTCGCCGGGACAGGGTTTTTTACGAGCAGTACTTC. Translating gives CASSSRRDRVFYEQYF. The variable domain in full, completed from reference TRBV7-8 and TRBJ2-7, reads GAGVSQSPRYKVAKRGQDVALRCDPISGHVSLFWYQQALGQGPEFLTYFQNEAQLDKSGLPSDRFFAERPEGSVSTLKIQRTQQEDSAVYLCASSSRRDRVFYEQYFGPGTRLTVT.